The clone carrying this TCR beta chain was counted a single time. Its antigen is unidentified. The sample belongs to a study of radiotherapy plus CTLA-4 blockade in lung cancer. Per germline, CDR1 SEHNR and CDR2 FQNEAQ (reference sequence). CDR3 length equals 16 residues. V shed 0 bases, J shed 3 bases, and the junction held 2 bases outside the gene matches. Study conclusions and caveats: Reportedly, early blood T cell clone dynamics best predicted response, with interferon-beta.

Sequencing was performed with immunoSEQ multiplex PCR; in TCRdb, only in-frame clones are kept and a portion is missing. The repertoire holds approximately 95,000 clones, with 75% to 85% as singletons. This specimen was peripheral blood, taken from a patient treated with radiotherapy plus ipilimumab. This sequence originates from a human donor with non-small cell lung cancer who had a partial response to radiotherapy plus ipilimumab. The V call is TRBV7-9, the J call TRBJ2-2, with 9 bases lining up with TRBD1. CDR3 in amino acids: CASSLAGTGHTGELFF. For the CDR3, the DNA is TGTGCCAGCAGCTTAGCGGGGACAGGGCACACCGGGGAGCTGTTTTTT.